A selection of T cell receptor beta chains follows, all from one sample in a study of cytomegalovirus exposure and HLA in healthy donors. Data came from immunoSEQ multiplex PCR; TCRdb stores just in-frame clones and leaves some out. The table has about 110,000 clones, roughly 88% seen once; the top ten hold 1.4%. Sequenced sample: PBMCs. These receptors came from a woman aged 25-40 years in good health and CMV-seropositive. The CDR3 runs from the conserved cysteine through the conserved F or W. The order of the fields is V gene, J gene, D gene, clone size, CDR3 DNA, CDR3 protein. The D gene is left open where the match is weak. Rows may omit the clone size; those that give it use once, few, many or a size class.

>TRBV5-5|TRBJ1-2|-|-
TGTGCCAGCAGACAGCCCGGGACACCTCGGAGGGGCTACACCTTC
CASRQPGTPRRGYTF
>TRBV6-5|TRBJ2-7|TRBD2|-
TGTGCCAGCAGGGGACTAGCTACCTACGAGCAGTACTTC
CASRGLATYEQYF
>TRBV12-5|TRBJ2-7|TRBD2|-
TGTGCTAGTGGTTTGGGCCTAGCGGGGAAGCTTAGAACGAGTCCATACGAGCAGTACTTC
CASGLGLAGKLRTSPYEQYF
>TRBV9|TRBJ2-7|-|-
TGTGCCAGCAGCGTAGATGGGGCAAAAAGCTCCGAGCAGTACTTC
CASSVDGAKSSEQYF
>TRBV5-1|TRBJ2-3|-|-
TGCGCCAGCAGCTTGGTAGTTGTGGATACGCAGTATTTT
CASSLVVVDTQYF
>TRBV23-1|TRBJ2-1|-|-
TGCGCCAGCAGTCAAATCCCGGACAGCTACAATGAGCAGTTCTTC
CASSQIPDSYNEQFF
>TRBV2|TRBJ1-5|TRBD1|-
TGTGCCAGCAGGGACAGGGCCGGCAATCAGCCCCAGCATTTT
CASRDRAGNQPQHF
>TRBV7-2|TRBJ2-5|-|-
TGTGCCAGCAGCTTCCGGGTTTTGGAGACCCAGTACTTC
CASSFRVLETQYF
>TRBV19|TRBJ2-1|TRBD1|-
TGTGCCAGTAGTAGGACCGGGACAGGGTACAATGAGCAGTTCTTC
CASSRTGTGYNEQFF
>TRBV6-6|TRBJ1-2|TRBD1|-
TGTGCCAGCAGAACCGGGACAGGGAGGACGGATGGCTACACCTTC
CASRTGTGRTDGYTF
>TRBV11-2|TRBJ2-1|TRBD2|-
TGTGCCAGCACCCAAGATAGCGGGGGGGCCTCCAATGAGCAGTTCTTC
CASTQDSGGASNEQFF
>TRBV5-1|TRBJ2-7|-|-
TGCGCCAGCAGCTCCCGGACACAAAGGGTCTACGAGCAGTACTTC
CASSSRTQRVYEQYF
>TRBV18|TRBJ1-5|-|-
TGTGCCAGCTCACCTACGGGGACGGGGGGGAATCAGCCCCAGCATTTT
CASSPTGTGGNQPQHF
>TRBV28|TRBJ1-5|TRBD1|-
TGTGCCAGCAGTCTTCATATACAGGGGGGGCAGCCCCAGCATTTT
CASSLHIQGGQPQHF
>TRBV5-4|TRBJ1-2|-|few
TGTGCCAGCAGCTTTTCGGGTATGAACTATGGCTACACCTTC
CASSFSGMNYGYTF
>TRBV2|TRBJ2-2|-|-
TGTGCCAGCAGTGAACGGCCAGGGAACACCGGGGAGCTGTTTTTT
CASSERPGNTGELFF
>TRBV7-9|TRBJ2-1|-|-
TGTGCCAGCAGCTTGAGGTTCCAAAGTGAGCAGTTCTTC
CASSLRFQSEQFF
>TRBV7-2|TRBJ2-7|TRBD2|-
TGTGCCAGCAGCCGATCTAGCGGGGAGCCAGACGAGCAGTACTTC
CASSRSSGEPDEQYF
>TRBV28|TRBJ1-4|-|-
TGTGCCAGCAGCCATCGGACAACCCGGACAGCAACTAATGAAAAACTGTTTTTT
CASSHRTTRTATNEKLFF
>TRBV28|TRBJ2-3|-|once
TGTACCAGCAGTTATACCGGAGGAGCACAAGGTACGCAGTATTTT
CTSSYTGGAQGTQYF
>TRBV7-2|TRBJ2-7|TRBD1|-
TGTGCCAGCAGCTTAGCCAGGGACAGGGGGCTCGGCGAGCAGTACTTC
CASSLARDRGLGEQYF
>TRBV7-3|TRBJ2-5|TRBD1|-
TGTGCCAGCAGCCCCAGGGGGCAAGAGACCCAGTACTTC
CASSPRGQETQYF